Each of the 26 T cell receptor beta chains below was sequenced from the same sample in a study of early T cells in non-severe SARS-CoV-2 infection (dated by TCRdb to about 2021). Libraries were made using 5' RACE. For sequencing, a NextSeq 500 was employed. The raw public data were reprocessed by TCRdb itself: fastp quality trimming at Q25, MiXCR clonotype calling, in-frame beta chains only. For every CDR3 protein sequence, its rows merge into one entry that carries the most common genes and DNA. The sample table contains 65,000 to 75,000 distinct CDR3 sequences; only one count was recorded for about 9.9% of them. The ten most abundant clones make up approximately 4.2% of the sample. Sequencing was performed on whole blood. These TCRs come from an adult who was a healthcare worker with PCR-confirmed SARS-CoV-2 infection or an uninfected control (not recorded which).

This clonotype was observed at least ten times. This sequence joins TRBV29-1 and TRBJ1-1, with 11 bases that match TRBD1. CDR3 size: 14 residues. V was pared by 6 bases and J by 1 base, with 4 bases of the junction left unmatched. CDR1 and CDR2 (germline): SQVTM, ANQGSEA. This chain's CDR3 is CSVAGTGGNTEAFF. CDR3 sequence (DNA): TGCAGCGTAGCCGGGACAGGGGGGAACACTGAAGCTTTCTTT.

This clonotype was recorded many times. V gene TRBV7-2 combines with J gene TRBJ2-7, with D unclear. The CDR3 spans 13 residues. Trimming pared 1 base from V and 7 bases from J, leaving 11 bases between. Germline CDR1 and CDR2: SGHTA and FQGNSA. CDR3 sequence: CASSLVQVSEQYF. The CDR3, as DNA: TGTGCCAGCAGCTTAGTCCAGGTCTCGGAGCAGTACTTC.

This chain joins TRBV29-1 and TRBJ1-5; D gene unclear. Germline V gives CDR1 SQVTM, CDR2 ANQGSEA. Between the trimmed V and J ends, which lost 4 bases and 5 bases, there was a span of 6 bases. This CDR3 spans 11 amino acids. The CDR3 region has the DNA TGCAGCGTTGGAGACCATCAGCCCCAGCATTTT. It is translated as CSVGDHQPQHF.

The rearrangement links TRBV7-8 to TRBJ2-7; D is tentatively TRBD1 or TRBD2 (5 bases each). The CDR3 runs to 14 residues. From germline, CDR1 is SGHVS and CDR2 FQNEAQ. Between the trimmed V and J ends, which lost 6 bases and 3 bases, there was a span of 15 bases. The CDR3 sequence is CASRPGRKIYEQYF. The CDR3 nucleotides are TGTGCCAGCAGGCCGGGACGGAAAATCTACGAGCAGTACTTC. Variable domain in full (rest from reference TRBV7-8 and TRBJ2-7): GAGVSQSPRYKVAKRGQDVALRCDPISGHVSLFWYQQALGQGPEFLTYFQNEAQLDKSGLPSDRFFAERPEGSVSTLKIQRTQQEDSAVYLCASRPGRKIYEQYFGPGTRLTVT.

This clonotype was detected ten times or more. The rearrangement uses TRBV2 and TRBJ2-3; TRBD2 is a possible D gene (5 bases). The germline V gene has CDR1 SNHLY and CDR2 FYNNEI. The CDR3 spans 14 residues. V lost 8 bases to trimming and J lost 2 bases, with 14 bases between them. CDR3 in amino acids: CASLDRLTTDTQYF. The CDR3 DNA reads as TGTGCCAGCTTAGATCGACTAACCACAGATACGCAGTATTTT.

This clonotype was recorded at least ten times. The CDR3 DNA sequence: TGTGCCAGTAGTATAGGACGGTCCAGAAATCAGCCCCAGCATTTT. Translated, it gives CASSIGRSRNQPQHF. This chain joins TRBV19 and TRBJ1-5, with unresolved D. The CDR3 is 15 residues long. With 1 base removed from V and 4 bases from J, the gap between germline ends came to 11 bases. Per germline, CDR1 LNHDA and CDR2 SQIVND (reference sequence).

V gene TRBV10-3 combines with J gene TRBJ2-3; no reliable D call. The germline V and J ends were trimmed by 4 bases and 2 bases, with 16 bases remaining between them. CDR1 and CDR2 (germline): ENHRY, SYGVKD. There are 16 residues in the CDR3. The CDR3 sequence: CAISGLEDGDTDTQYF. The CDR3 DNA follows: TGTGCCATCAGTGGCCTTGAGGACGGCGACACAGATACGCAGTATTTT.

This clonotype was detected once. This chain's CDR3 is CASSLGTTQADTQYF. The CDR3 nucleotides read TGTGCCAGCAGCTTGGGAACAACTCAGGCCGATACGCAGTATTTT. The V gene is TRBV5-8, the J gene TRBJ2-3, with D unclear. CDR1 and CDR2 from the germline V gene are SGHTS and YDEGEE. This CDR3 region has 15 residues. V lost 0 bases to trimming and J lost 6 bases, with 14 bases between them.

The rearrangement uses TRBV6-5 and TRBJ1-1, with no clear D. Germline V CDR1 and CDR2: MNHEY, SVGAGI. The CDR3 consists of 15 residues. Trimming shortened V by 0 bases and J by 0 bases, and 8 bases separated the two germline ends. The CDR3 DNA is TGTGCCAGCAGTTACTCGAACGCAGTGAACACTGAAGCTTTCTTT. Encoded protein: CASSYSNAVNTEAFF.

On this clonotype: This may stem from a read error, because a much larger clone lies one nucleotide away. The chain employs TRBV5-5 and TRBJ1-2; D is possibly TRBD1 (6 bases). Deletions cut 4 bases from V and 7 bases from J, with 14 bases between. Germline values: CDR1 SGHKS, CDR2 YYEKEE (reference sequence). The CDR3 is 13 amino acids. CDR3 residues: CASSALGQTGYTF. The CDR3 DNA reads as TGTGCCAGCAGCGCGCTCGGACAGACTGGCTACACCTTC.

This clonotype occurred many times. The chain has TRBV6-1 and TRBJ1-2; possible D gene TRBD1, 5 bases. The CDR3 has 16 residues. The V end was cut by 3 bases, the J end by 4 bases, with 18 bases between. The germline CDR1 and CDR2 sequences are MNHNS and SASEGT. In DNA form, the CDR3 reads TGTGCCAGCAGTGACGGCACAGATTGGGGCCCCTATGGCTACACCTTC. Protein product: CASSDGTDWGPYGYTF.

For this clonotype: One base away lies a much larger clone, so this may be a sequencing read error. This chain joins TRBV11-2 and TRBJ2-7, with 10 bases identical to TRBD1. Germline assignment: CDR1 SGHAT and CDR2 FQNNGV. The CDR3 contains 14 residues. Germline trimming cut 7 bases from V and 7 bases from J; bases unmatched to any gene: 10. CDR3 in DNA: TGTGCCAGCAACCAGTGGGACAGGGGCGCGGAGCAGTACTTC. Translation gives CASNQWDRGAEQYF.

This clonotype was detected a few times. V and J are TRBV29-1 and TRBJ1-1, with D unresolved. The CDR3 runs 11 residues. V was trimmed by 4 bases and J by 1 base, leaving 4 bases between them. Germline values: CDR1 SQVTM, CDR2 ANQGSEA. The CDR3 DNA reads TGCAGCGTTGCAGAGAACACTGAAGCTTTCTTT. Translating gives CSVAENTEAFF.

At least ten counts were recorded for this clonotype. V gene TRBV7-2 combines with J gene TRBJ2-1; D is ambiguous. The germline gives CDR1 SGHTA, CDR2 FQGNSA. CDR3 length equals 14 residues. Trimming left V 2 bases short and J 7 bases short, with 12 bases between. CDR3: CASSLPTPRNEQFF. The CDR3 nucleotides read TGTGCCAGCAGCTTACCTACACCACGGAATGAGCAGTTCTTC.

In this sample, this clonotype turned up once. This could be a read error, since a much larger clone is one nucleotide away. The chain recombines TRBV27 with TRBJ2-5; D is perhaps TRBD2 (6 bases). The CDR3 extends over 13 amino acids. Germline V gene sequence: CDR1 MNHEY, CDR2 SMNVEV (reference sequence). In nucleotides, the CDR3 is TGTGCCAGCAGGCGGACTAACCAAGAGACCCGGTACTTC. This sequence encodes CASRRTNQETRYF.

The V and J genes are TRBV30 and TRBJ1-1; the match to TRBD1 covers 7 bases. The junction had 11 bases not matched to a gene; V was cut back by 0 bases and J by 10 bases. This CDR3 comprises 14 residues. Germline V gene sequence: CDR1 GTSNPN, CDR2 SVGIG (reference sequence). The CDR3 DNA is TGTGCCTGGAGTGTCTCACAGGGGCGGGGAAGAGCTTTCTTT. This gives the protein CAWSVSQGRGRAFF.

This clonotype occurred many times. The chain recombines TRBV7-9 with TRBJ2-7, with 14 nucleotides matching TRBD2. Losses at the gene ends were 4 bases for V and 6 bases for J; bases not matched to a gene: 2. Germline V gene lookup returns CDR1 SEHNR and CDR2 FQNEAQ (reference sequence). The CDR3 totals 14 residues. The CDR3 nucleotides are TGTGCCAGCAGCTCTGGGACTAGCGGGAGCGAGCAGTACTTC. Its translation is CASSSGTSGSEQYF.

The sample holds many counts of this clonotype. The chain has TRBV19 and TRBJ2-4, with a possible D match to TRBD1 (5 bases). The CDR3 spans 18 residues. Germline loops: CDR1 LNHDA, CDR2 SQIVND (reference sequence). V gave up 1 base and J gave up 0 bases, with 16 bases separating them. The CDR3 DNA follows: TGTGCCAGTAGTATAGGGGTAAGGGGAACATTAGCCAAAAACATTCAGTACTTC. It specifies CASSIGVRGTLAKNIQYF.

This clonotype was seen at least ten times. In nucleotides, the CDR3 is TGTGCCAGCAGTTTAACTAGCGGGAGCTACGAGCAGTACTTC. The encoded protein is CASSLTSGSYEQYF. The chain recombines TRBV12-3 or TRBV12-4 with TRBJ2-7, with 11 bases fitting TRBD2. V shed 2 bases and J 3 bases; nucleotides not matched to a gene: 0. This CDR3 has 14 amino acids.

This clonotype was counted many times. The chain has TRBV20-1 and TRBJ2-3, with 7 bases matching TRBD2. CDR1 is DFQATT, CDR2 SNEGSKA, per germline (reference sequence). Trimming cost V 3 bases and J 3 bases; bases outside gene matches: 12. The CDR3 extends over 16 amino acids. CDR3 sequence: CSARTRSSGGTDTQYF. CDR3 DNA: TGCAGTGCTAGGACCCGCTCTAGCGGTGGGACAGATACGCAGTATTTT.

This clonotype turned up a few times. The chain uses TRBV20-1 and TRBJ1-1; D gene ambiguous. The CDR3 runs to 11 residues. Germline-derived CDR1 and CDR2 are DFQATT and SNEGSKA (reference sequence). The germline V and J ends were trimmed by 0 bases and 1 base, with 0 bases remaining between them. Here the CDR3 reads CSARENTEAFF. The CDR3 nucleotides are TGCAGTGCTAGAGAGAACACTGAAGCTTTCTTT.

This clonotype occurred once. It may be a read error: a sequence one base away is much more abundant. The chain links TRBV19 to TRBJ2-3; 12 bases align to TRBD2. Germline values: CDR1 LNHDA, CDR2 SQIVND (reference sequence). The CDR3 sequence is 17 residues long. The CDR3 loop is CATSIAGLAGRTDTQYF. CDR3 in DNA: TGTGCCACTAGTATAGCTGGACTAGCGGGGCGCACAGATACGCAGTATTTT. Full variable domain (missing parts from reference TRBV19 and TRBJ2-3): DGGITQSPKYLFRKEGQNVTLSCEQNLNHDAMYWYRQDPGQGLRLIYYSQIVNDFQKGDIAEGYSVSREKKESFPLTVTSAQKNPTAFYLCATSIAGLAGRTDTQYFGPGTRLTVL.

This clonotype occurred many times. The rearrangement joins TRBV11-2 to TRBJ2-3; D unclear. Trimming removed 1 base from V and 2 bases from J, with 7 bases in between. The length of the CDR3 is 14 residues. From germline, CDR1 is SGHAT and CDR2 FQNNGV. In DNA form, the CDR3 reads TGTGCCAGCAGCTTAGGACCTATCACAGATACGCAGTATTTT. Translated: CASSLGPITDTQYF.

The chain employs TRBV5-1 and TRBJ2-3; no reliable D call. CDR3 length: 14 amino acids. Germline CDR1 reads SGHRS; CDR2 reads YFSETQ. V lost 0 bases and J lost 8, with 13 bases in between. The CDR3, as DNA: TGCGCCAGCAGCTTGGACCATCCCCCGGCTACGCAGTATTTT. Encoded protein: CASSLDHPPATQYF.

This clonotype was detected ten times or more. V usage is TRBV29-1 and J usage is TRBJ2-5, with D perhaps TRBD1 or TRBD2 (5 bases each). CDR3 length: 12 amino acids. The V end lost 8 bases, the J end lost 2 bases, and 12 bases lay between the germline ends. Germline-derived CDR1 and CDR2 are SQVTM and ANQGSEA. The CDR3 loop reads CSTGWGQETQYF. For the CDR3, the DNA is TGCAGCACCGGATGGGGGCAAGAGACCCAGTACTTC.

As concerns this clonotype: A much larger clone is a single base away; this may be a read error. DNA of the CDR3: TGTGCCAGCAGCCTTCGGGACACCGACTCCTACGATCAGTACTTC. This gives the protein CASSLRDTDSYDQYF. The chain is built from TRBV9 and TRBJ2-7, with D possibly being TRBD1 (6 bases). Germline V lookup: CDR1 SGDLS, CDR2 YYNGEE. CDR3 length: 15 amino acids.